This T cell receptor (beta chain) was recorded in a study of shared clonotypes between healthy human individuals. Overall study context: The study drew on a couple of women and three men aged 18 to 49 as donors.

As concerns this clone: The antigen remains unidentified.

It was CD45RO-negative cells, positively selected for CCR7, that made up naive CD8 cells, with terminally differentiated effector memory CD45RA+ cells excluded. None of the donors, who were healthy HIV-negative adults, had recently had acute infections or vaccinations. Around 30,000 T cell genomes, or roughly 180 ng DNA, went into the sorted-subset replicate PCRs. Profiled with immunoSEQ multiplex PCR; TCRdb holds only in-frame clones, not every one. The table lists about 820,000 clones, 92% of them singletons. The study, taken as a whole, reports: Larger richness was generally estimated for naive than memory subsets.

Germline V gene lookup returns CDR1 SEHNR and CDR2 FQNEAQ (reference sequence). Germline trimming cut 5 bases from V and 4 bases from J; bases unmatched to any gene: 4. The CDR3 is made up of 15 amino acids. The receptor was derived from a man younger than 40 in good health. Sequencing was done on a sample of naive CD8+ T cells sorted from blood. V usage is TRBV7-9 and J usage is TRBJ2-1; 11 nucleotides line up with TRBD2. The CDR3 protein is CASSHRLAGYNEQFF. The CDR3 nucleotides read TGTGCCAGCAGCCATCGACTAGCGGGGTACAATGAGCAGTTCTTC. Drawing the rest from reference TRBV7-9 and TRBJ2-1, the complete variable domain is DTGVSQNPRHKITKRGQNVTFRCDPISEHNRLYWYRQTLGQGPEFLTYFQNEAQLEKSRLLSDRFSAERPKGSFSTLEIQRTEQGDSAMYLCASSHRLAGYNEQFFGPGTRLTVL.